The sequence of this T cell receptor beta chain was determined in a study of T cell responses to AZD1222 COVID-19 vaccine. Study information: Some second doses came at about 4 weeks and others at about 12 weeks; these were pooled.

Clones were sequenced by immunoSEQ multiplex PCR, and TCRdb holds only the in-frame ones, with some missing. The data contain some 130,000 clones, 70% to 90% of them singletons. This clone was counted once. The CDR3 has 15 amino acids. Germline V lookup: CDR1 MNHEY, CDR2 SMNVEV (reference sequence). The junction had 13 bases not matched to a gene; V was cut back by 5 bases and J by 10 bases. The J gene is TRBJ1-4, the V gene TRBV27; TRBD1 aligns across 7 bases. The receptor was derived from an adult in good health. The sequenced sample was peripheral blood, obtained on day 0 of AZD1222 vaccination. The CDR3 protein is CASSPRQGIRGKLFF. CDR3 DNA: TGTGCCAGCAGTCCCCGACAGGGAATACGAGGAAAACTGTTTTTT.